The 27 T cell receptor beta chains in this list originate from one sample, sequenced in a study of Graves' ophthalmopathy and Graves' hyperthyroidism (dated by TCRdb to the late 2010s). TCRdb records Illumina HiSeq 2000 as the sequencer. For repertoire sequencing, the TCR beta CDR3 regions were amplified from RNA transcripts. HTBI primers and the Qiagen OneStep RT-PCR kit were used in a first-round RT-PCR, which was followed by a second-round multiplex PCR, size selection and purification. TCRdb redid the processing of the public reads, applying fastp at Q25 and MiXCR, and retained in-frame beta chains. Rows with a matching CDR3 protein are joined into one entry that keeps the most common DNA and genes. Across this sample there are hundreds of thousands of distinct CDR3 sequences, with around a fifth seen only once. The ten largest clones represent roughly 42% of the sample. Sequenced material: peripheral blood. All receptors come from a woman aged 45 to 65 with Graves' ophthalmopathy. Donor details come from another sample of the same person, matched by shared clones.

Only a few counts were recorded for this clonotype. The rearrangement links TRBV3-1 to TRBJ2-7, with D possibly being TRBD1 or TRBD2 (5 bases each). Germline-derived CDR1 and CDR2 are LGHDT and YNNKEL (reference sequence). The CDR3 consists of 13 residues. With 3 bases removed from V and 7 bases from J, the gap between germline ends came to 13 bases. The CDR3 is CASSHGAAGEQYF. The CDR3 DNA follows: TGTGCCAGCAGCCATGGGGCGGCGGGTGAGCAGTACTTC.

The chain employs TRBV2 and TRBJ1-2, with no clear D. The CDR3 is 13 amino acids. Deletions cut 3 bases from V and 8 bases from J, with 13 bases between. Per the germline V gene, CDR1 is SNHLY and CDR2 is FYNNEI. CDR3 sequence: CASSERRDGGYTF. The CDR3 DNA reads TGTGCCAGCAGTGAGCGTCGGGATGGGGGCTACACCTTC. Variable domain in full (rest from reference TRBV2 and TRBJ1-2): EPEVTQTPSHQVTQMGQEVILRCVPISNHLYFYWYRQILGQKVEFLVSFYNNEISEKSEIFDDQFSVERPDGSNFTLKIRSTKLEDSAMYFCASSERRDGGYTFGSGTRLTVV.

In the case of this clonotype: This could be a read error, since a much larger clone is one nucleotide away. J is TRBJ1-3 and V is TRBV11-1; D is unresolved. The germline V gene encodes CDR1 SGHAT and CDR2 FQDESV (reference sequence). This CDR3 is built from 16 residues. Trimming removed 4 bases from V and 0 bases from J, with 13 bases in between. The DNA for the CDR3 is TGTGCCAGCAGCTCCACCGCTAGGAGCTCTGGAAACACCATATATTTT. As protein: CASSSTARSSGNTIYF.

This clonotype showed up many times. This chain connects TRBV20-1 to TRBJ2-7; the D call may be TRBD1 or TRBD2 (5 bases each). Germline V CDR1 and CDR2: DFQATT, SNEGSKA (reference sequence). CDR3 length: 14 residues. V was pared by 3 bases and J by 2 bases, with 14 bases between. Here the CDR3 DNA reads TGCAGTGCTAGCACGGGACCTCCCGCCTACGAGCAGTACTTC. Its protein product is CSASTGPPAYEQYF.

At least ten counts were recorded for this clonotype. V and J are TRBV2 and TRBJ1-5; TRBD1 agrees at 11 bases. Trimming took 5 bases from V and 6 from J; bases not matched to a gene: 3. The length of the CDR3 is 14 residues. Germline V gives CDR1 SNHLY, CDR2 FYNNEI. CDR3 in DNA: TGTGCCAGCAGTAGGACAGGGGGCATTCAGCCCCAGCATTTT. As protein: CASSRTGGIQPQHF. Using reference TRBV2 and TRBJ1-5 for the parts outside the CDR3, the full variable domain is EPEVTQTPSHQVTQMGQEVILRCVPISNHLYFYWYRQILGQKVEFLVSFYNNEISEKSEIFDDQFSVERPDGSNFTLKIRSTKLEDSAMYFCASSRTGGIQPQHFGDGTRLSIL.

Concerning this clonotype itself: A much more abundant neighbour one base away suggests this may be a read error. The chain is built from TRBV6-1 and TRBJ2-7; tentatively, D is TRBD1 (6 bases). This CDR3 contains 15 residues. The germline gives CDR1 MNHNS, CDR2 SASEGT. For the CDR3, the DNA is TGTGTCAGCAGCCAGCGTGGGCAGGGGACCTACGAGCAGTACTTC. Protein: CVSSQRGQGTYEQYF.

This clonotype was seen ten or more times. This chain uses TRBV20-1 with TRBJ1-1, with 7 positions matching TRBD1. CDR3 length: 15 residues. The germline CDR1 and CDR2 sequences are DFQATT and SNEGSKA (reference sequence). Losses at the gene ends were 3 bases for V and 6 bases for J; bases not matched to a gene: 13. The CDR3 sequence is CSASMSDRAWAEAFF. In DNA form, the CDR3 reads TGCAGTGCTAGTATGTCTGACAGGGCTTGGGCTGAAGCTTTCTTT.

This clonotype came up many times. This chain connects TRBV12-3 or TRBV12-4 to TRBJ1-5, with D tentatively TRBD1 (5 bases). Deletions cut 2 bases from V and 1 base from J, with 9 bases between. The CDR3 runs to 15 residues. In DNA, the CDR3 is TGTGCCAGCAGTTTATTCGGGGGAAGCAATCAGCCCCAGCATTTT. Amino acids: CASSLFGGSNQPQHF.

This clonotype was seen at least ten times. The gene calls are TRBV15 and TRBJ2-7, with TRBD1 matching over 10 bases. The CDR3 loop spans 16 amino acids. Trimming at V came to 6 bases and at J to 2 bases, leaving 10 bases not matched to a gene. CDR1 and CDR2 from the germline V gene are LNHNV and YYDKDF (reference sequence). In DNA, the CDR3 is TGTGCCACCAGTCCTTGGCGGGACAGGGGCACCTACGAGCAGTACTTC. This gives the protein CATSPWRDRGTYEQYF. Variable domain in full (rest from reference TRBV15 and TRBJ2-7): DAMVIQNPRYQVTQFGKPVTLSCSQTLNHNVMYWYQQKSSQAPKLLFHYYDKDFNNEADTPDNFQSRRPNTSFCFLDIRSPGLGDTAMYLCATSPWRDRGTYEQYFGPGTRLTVT.

This clonotype was found many times. The chain couples TRBV2 to TRBJ1-1, with 10 bases fitting TRBD1. The trim removed 0 bases at V and 3 bases at J, leaving 1 base unmatched. Germline V gives CDR1 SNHLY, CDR2 FYNNEI. The CDR3 loop spans 15 amino acids. CDR3 in DNA: TGTGCCAGCAGTGAAGCGGGGACAGGGGACACTGAAGCTTTCTTT. Its protein product is CASSEAGTGDTEAFF.

This chain connects TRBV27 to TRBJ2-7; D uncertain. Trimming pared 4 bases from V and 5 bases from J, leaving 18 bases between. The CDR3 is made up of 15 amino acids. The germline gives CDR1 MNHEY, CDR2 SMNVEV (reference sequence). Here the CDR3 DNA reads TGTGCCAGCAGTTACTCGCCTGGAACTGAGGACGAGCAGTACTTC. Protein product: CASSYSPGTEDEQYF.

Many counts were recorded for this clonotype. V gene TRBV20-1 combines with J gene TRBJ2-7, with D unresolved. V gave up 3 bases and J gave up 3 bases, with 9 bases separating them. Germline V gives CDR1 DFQATT, CDR2 SNEGSKA (reference sequence). The CDR3 loop spans 12 amino acids. The CDR3 DNA reads TGCAGTGCTAGGCTCGATGACTACGAGCAGTACTTC. Its protein product is CSARLDDYEQYF.

This clonotype was found many times. This chain uses TRBV9 with TRBJ2-5; 8 bases align to TRBD2. Germline CDR1 is SGDLS and CDR2 is YYNGEE. This CDR3 comprises 17 residues. Trimming cost V 0 bases and J 0 bases; bases outside gene matches: 7. CDR3 in amino acids: CASSVALSSGYQETQYF. The CDR3 nucleotides read TGTGCCAGCAGCGTAGCTTTGTCTAGCGGGTACCAAGAGACCCAGTACTTC.

This clonotype appeared a few times. J is TRBJ2-7 and V is TRBV7-8; D might be TRBD2 (6 bases). The CDR3 is 16 residues long. The germline gives CDR1 SGHVS, CDR2 FQNEAQ. V lost 5 bases, J lost 2 bases, and 19 bases lay in between. The CDR3 nucleotides are TGTGCCAGCAGCCCCCGGACTACCCGAGGCGCCTACGAGCAGTACTTC. Protein: CASSPRTTRGAYEQYF.

This clonotype was counted only a few times. J is TRBJ2-7 and V is TRBV12-3 or TRBV12-4; D gene uncertain. V lost 9 bases to trimming and J lost 6 bases, with 12 bases between them. CDR3 length equals 11 residues. This CDR3 is CASAIASEQYF. The CDR3 DNA reads TGTGCCAGTGCTATTGCCTCCGAGCAGTACTTC.

The table lists this clonotype with many counts. V is TRBV29-1 and J is TRBJ1-5; 11 positions agree with TRBD1. With V trimmed by 6 bases and J by 5 bases, 6 bases remained unmatched. Germline-derived CDR1 and CDR2 are SQVTM and ANQGSEA. This CDR3 is 14 amino acids long. CDR3 sequence: CSVGGQGVDQPQHF. The CDR3 DNA follows: TGCAGCGTGGGGGGACAGGGGGTGGATCAGCCCCAGCATTTT.

J is TRBJ2-7 and V is TRBV20-1, with D maybe TRBD1 (6 bases). The CDR3 loop spans 15 amino acids. Between the trimmed V and J ends, which lost 2 bases and 6 bases, there was a span of 20 bases. The V gene's germline CDR1 is DFQATT and CDR2 SNEGSKA (reference sequence). The CDR3 nucleotides are TGCAGTGCTAGAAATAACTGGTCTAGAGGGGGCGAGCAGTACTTC. Translating gives CSARNNWSRGGEQYF.

At least ten counts were recorded for this clonotype. The rearrangement uses TRBV4-1 and TRBJ1-5, with 11 bases fitting TRBD1. With 4 bases clipped from V and 5 bases from J, the junction kept 4 bases outside the gene matches. This CDR3 has 15 amino acids. Germline V CDR1 and CDR2: MGHRA, YSYEKL. The CDR3 region is CASSPRTGGDQPQHF. The DNA of the CDR3 is TGCGCCAGCAGCCCCCGGACAGGGGGCGATCAGCCCCAGCATTTT.

A remark on this clonotype: Since a much larger clone is just one base distant, this may be a read error. Without the conserved terminal phenylalanine or tryptophan, this CDR3 likely stems from a read error. The chain employs TRBV6-1 and TRBJ1-6, with 9 bases identical to TRBD1. V dropped 7 bases and J dropped 10; count of bases not matched to a gene: 8. CDR3 length: 14 residues. Per the germline V gene, CDR1 is MNHNS and CDR2 is SASEGT. CDR3 coding DNA: TGTGCCAGCACCAAGGGGACAGGGTGGTCACCCCTCCACTCT. This sequence encodes CASTKGTGWSPLHS.

This clonotype was counted at least ten times. J is TRBJ1-1 and V is TRBV7-8, with 7 bases fitting TRBD1. Looked up from germline, CDR1 is SGHVS and CDR2 is FQNEAQ. Trimming cost V 8 bases and J 6 bases; bases outside gene matches: 9. CDR3 length: 13 amino acids. CDR3 sequence (DNA): TGTGCCAGCCTTAGGGGGCGAAGCGCTGAAGCTTTCTTT. Protein product: CASLRGRSAEAFF.

In its sample, this clonotype ranks as medium-sized (0.01 to 0.1%). V gene TRBV6-2 or TRBV6-3 combines with J gene TRBJ2-5; no clear D gene. Germline lookup yields CDR1 MNHEY and CDR2 SVGEGT. Trimming took off 5 bases at V and 5 bases at J, with 9 bases between the two ends. The CDR3 is 12 residues long. The DNA of the CDR3 is TGTGCCAGCAGTGATCCGGTGGAGACCCAGTACTTC. Residues: CASSDPVETQYF.

This chain connects TRBV28 to TRBJ1-1, with D unresolved. CDR1 is MDHEN and CDR2 is SYDVKM in the germline V gene. V was trimmed by 5 bases and J by 1 base, leaving 17 bases between them. The length of the CDR3 is 16 residues. The CDR3 bases are TGTGCCAGCAGTGCCCTAACTTGGGGTGGGAACACTGAAGCTTTCTTT. Translated, it gives CASSALTWGGNTEAFF.

This clonotype was observed at least ten times. The V gene is TRBV12-3 or TRBV12-4, the J gene TRBJ1-5; 7 bases fit TRBD1. The trim removed 6 bases at V and 5 bases at J, leaving 10 bases unmatched. The CDR3 is 15 residues long. Written as DNA, the CDR3 is TGTGCCAGCAGCCCAGGGGGGGGAAATTATCAGCCCCAGCATTTT. Translation: CASSPGGGNYQPQHF.

This clonotype was seen many times. The chain carries TRBV3-1 and TRBJ2-5, with TRBD2 matching 11 bases. The trim removed 7 bases at V and 5 bases at J, leaving 9 bases unmatched. Germline CDR1 is LGHDT and CDR2 is YNNKEL (reference sequence). This CDR3 is built from 15 residues. Here the CDR3 reads CASNPLAGVYETQYF. In DNA, the CDR3 is TGTGCCAGCAACCCACTAGCGGGAGTTTATGAGACCCAGTACTTC.

This clonotype was detected only a few times. This chain links TRBV6-1 with TRBJ2-7; D ambiguous. From germline, CDR1 is MNHNS and CDR2 SASEGT. Deletions cut 6 bases from V and 6 bases from J, with 9 bases between. The CDR3 loop spans 11 amino acids. The CDR3 sequence: CASRSRAEQYF. The CDR3 coding sequence is TGTGCCAGCAGAAGTAGGGCCGAGCAGTACTTC.

The table lists this clonotype with many counts. This CDR3 reads CASSGYRTGAEAFF. The CDR3 nucleotides are TGTGCCAGCAGTGGTTACAGGACCGGCGCTGAAGCTTTCTTT. J is TRBJ1-1 and V is TRBV6-1, with a possible D match to TRBD1 (5 bases). This CDR3 has 14 residues. Germline-derived CDR1 and CDR2 are MNHNS and SASEGT. V shed 4 bases and J shed 6 bases, with 15 bases lying between them.

This clonotype has a count of ten or more. The rearrangement links TRBV3-1 to TRBJ1-5; no clear D gene. Germline CDR1 is LGHDT and CDR2 is YNNKEL (reference sequence). The CDR3 extends over 14 amino acids. V shed 0 bases and J shed 7 bases, with 10 bases lying between them. DNA of the CDR3: TGTGCCAGCAGCCAAGAAGGCGGGTACCAGCCCCAGCATTTT. Translated, it gives CASSQEGGYQPQHF.